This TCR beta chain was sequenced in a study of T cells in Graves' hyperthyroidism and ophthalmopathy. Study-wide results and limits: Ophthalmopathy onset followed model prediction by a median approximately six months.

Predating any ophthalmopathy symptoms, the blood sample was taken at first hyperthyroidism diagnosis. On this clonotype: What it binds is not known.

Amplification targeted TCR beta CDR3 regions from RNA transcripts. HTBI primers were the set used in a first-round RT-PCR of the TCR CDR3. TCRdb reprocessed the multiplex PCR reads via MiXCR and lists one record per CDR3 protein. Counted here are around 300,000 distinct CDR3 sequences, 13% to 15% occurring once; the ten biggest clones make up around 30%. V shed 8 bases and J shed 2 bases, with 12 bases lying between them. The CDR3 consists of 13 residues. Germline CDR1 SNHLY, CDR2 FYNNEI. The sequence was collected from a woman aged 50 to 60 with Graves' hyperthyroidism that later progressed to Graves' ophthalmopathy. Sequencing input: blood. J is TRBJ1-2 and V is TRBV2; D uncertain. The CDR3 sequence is CASGGEFNYGYTF. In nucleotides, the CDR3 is TGTGCCAGCGGTGGAGAGTTCAACTATGGCTACACCTTC.